Below are 22 T cell receptor beta chains sequenced from a single sample in a study of T-cell memory formation after mild COVID-19. MiXCR was run by TCRdb on the 5' RACE reads, yielding one entry per CDR3 protein. The sample lists over 50,000 distinct CDR3 sequences; 9.3% were seen once. Sequencing used PBMCs or a T cell subset sorted from them (not recorded which). These receptors were collected from an adult woman who had mild COVID-19 (a few samples of this study predate the infection). Cell type and time point are not known.

The CDR3 protein is CAWSVRGGLADTQYF. DNA for the CDR3: TGTGCCTGGAGTGTACGTGGGGGGCTGGCAGATACGCAGTATTTT. This rearrangement joins TRBV30 to TRBJ2-3; D might be TRBD1 or TRBD2, each matching 6 bases. The CDR3 is 15 amino acids. Germline V CDR1 and CDR2: GTSNPN, SVGIG (reference sequence). V lost 0 bases, J lost 4 bases, and 14 bases lay in between.

This clonotype was counted many times. The V and J genes are TRBV20-1 and TRBJ1-6; TRBD1 is a possible D gene (5 bases). The V end was cut by 5 bases, the J end by 5 bases, with 16 bases between. Germline CDR1 and CDR2: DFQATT and SNEGSKA (reference sequence). The CDR3 sequence is 15 residues long. The CDR3: CSAAAEGRNNSPLHF. CDR3 DNA: TGCAGTGCTGCGGCCGAGGGGCGGAATAATTCACCCCTCCACTTT.

This clonotype was counted at least ten times. V gene TRBV6-2 or TRBV6-3 combines with J gene TRBJ2-3, with D perhaps matching TRBD2 (6 bases). The germline V gene encodes CDR1 MNHEY and CDR2 SVGEGT. Trimming removed 5 bases from V and 2 bases from J, with 11 bases in between. The CDR3 extends over 14 amino acids. CDR3 nucleotide sequence: TGTGCCAGCAGTGGAGGGCAACCCACAGATACGCAGTATTTT. Its protein is CASSGGQPTDTQYF.

The genes are TRBV30 and TRBJ1-5, with TRBD1 as a possible D gene (5 bases). Trimming removed 0 bases at V and 2 bases at J, with 11 bases between. CDR1 GTSNPN and CDR2 SVGIG come from the germline V gene (reference sequence). The CDR3 extends over 15 amino acids. CDR3 region: CAWSVGVGGNQPQHF. The CDR3 DNA sequence: TGTGCCTGGAGTGTAGGGGTAGGGGGCAATCAGCCCCAGCATTTT. Using reference TRBV30 and TRBJ1-5 for the parts outside the CDR3, the full variable domain is SQTIHQWPATLVQPVGSPLSLECTVEGTSNPNLYWYRQAAGRGLQLLFYSVGIGQISSEVPQNLSASRPQDRQFILSSKKLLLSDSGFYLCAWSVGVGGNQPQHFGDGTRLSIL.

At least ten counts were recorded for this clonotype. Written as DNA, the CDR3 is TGTGCCAGCAGCCGTATACTCGGGAGGACCGGGGAGACCCAGTACTTC. It translates to CASSRILGRTGETQYF. J is TRBJ2-5 and V is TRBV7-9; 7 positions agree with TRBD2. V was pared by 5 bases and J by 5 bases, with 14 bases of the junction left unmatched. The CDR3 has 16 amino acids. Germline V gene data show CDR1 as SEHNR and CDR2 as FQNEAQ (reference sequence). Full variable domain (outside the CDR3, taken from reference TRBV7-9 and TRBJ2-5): DTGVSQNPRHKITKRGQNVTFRCDPISEHNRLYWYRQTLGQGPEFLTYFQNEAQLEKSRLLSDRFSAERPKGSFSTLEIQRTEQGDSAMYLCASSRILGRTGETQYFGPGTRLLVL.

This clonotype was recorded at least ten times. This chain connects TRBV30 to TRBJ2-1, with D perhaps TRBD2 (5 bases). Germline V gene sequence: CDR1 GTSNPN, CDR2 SVGIG (reference sequence). The CDR3 consists of 12 residues. V gave up 3 bases and J gave up 8 bases, with 11 bases separating them. The CDR3 region is CAWRLSVDEQFF. CDR3 bases: TGTGCCTGGAGACTTAGCGTGGATGAGCAGTTCTTC.

This clonotype came up many times. The rearrangement links TRBV12-3 or TRBV12-4 to TRBJ1-1; no clear D. Trimming stripped 2 bases from V and 1 base from J, with 5 bases between. The length of the CDR3 is 13 residues. The CDR3 DNA reads TGTGCCAGCAGTTTATGGCGGAACACTGAAGCTTTCTTT. Its translation: CASSLWRNTEAFF.

This clonotype was recorded many times. The rearrangement links TRBV19 to TRBJ2-2, with TRBD1 matching 12 bases. The length of the CDR3 is 15 residues. Germline loops: CDR1 LNHDA, CDR2 SQIVND (reference sequence). V gave up 8 bases and J gave up 7 bases; unmatched junction bases: 8. Here the CDR3 reads CASQSGTGGDGELFF. CDR3 bases: TGTGCCAGTCAATCCGGGACAGGGGGCGACGGGGAGCTGTTTTTT. The variable domain in full, with the rest retrieved from reference TRBV19 and TRBJ2-2, is DGGITQSPKYLFRKEGQNVTLSCEQNLNHDAMYWYRQDPGQGLRLIYYSQIVNDFQKGDIAEGYSVSREKKESFPLTVTSAQKNPTAFYLCASQSGTGGDGELFFGEGSRLTVL.

The chain carries TRBV4-2 and TRBJ2-1; no clear D gene. This CDR3 has 13 amino acids. V was trimmed by 2 bases and J by 8 bases, leaving 10 bases between them. Germline assignment: CDR1 LGHNA and CDR2 YNFKEQ. CDR3 DNA sequence: TGTGCCAGCAGCCAAAGTGTAAGCGATGAGCAGTTCTTC. Its protein is CASSQSVSDEQFF.

The V and J genes are TRBV11-2 and TRBJ2-1; TRBD1 agrees at 10 bases. Germline lookup yields CDR1 SGHAT and CDR2 FQNNGV. After removal of 4 bases from V and 6 bases from J, the junction contained 6 bases not matched to a gene. CDR3 size: 15 residues. The CDR3 bases are TGTGCCAGCAGCTCCCGACAGGGGGCGATCAATGAGCAGTTCTTC. This encodes CASSSRQGAINEQFF. Filled out from reference TRBV11-2 and TRBJ2-1, the complete variable domain reads EAGVAQSPRYKIIEKRQSVAFWCNPISGHATLYWYQQILGQGPKLLIQFQNNGVVDDSQLPKDRFSAERLKGVDSTLKIQPAKLEDSAVYLCASSSRQGAINEQFFGPGTRLTVL.

This clonotype was seen a few times. The chain couples TRBV6-1 to TRBJ1-2; a weak D match, TRBD1 (6 bases). Per germline, CDR1 MNHNS and CDR2 SASEGT. V dropped 10 bases and J dropped 5 bases, with 11 bases sitting between them. The CDR3 totals 11 residues. CDR3 coding DNA: TGTGCCACCCAGGGGAGATATGGCTACACCTTC. Residues: CATQGRYGYTF.

V and J are TRBV5-1 and TRBJ2-3; 7 nucleotides match TRBD1. The length of the CDR3 is 16 residues. CDR1 SGHRS and CDR2 YFSETQ come from the germline V gene. The V gene end was trimmed by 0 bases and the J gene end by 3 bases; junction bases not matched to a gene: 7. The CDR3 sequence is CASSLVGRGSTDTQYF. The CDR3 DNA follows: TGCGCCAGCAGCTTGGTTGGCAGGGGGTCAACAGATACGCAGTATTTT.

The chain combines TRBV10-3 with TRBJ2-7, with TRBD2 matching over 7 bases. CDR3 size: 13 residues. CDR1 is ENHRY and CDR2 is SYGVKD in the germline V gene. The V segment lost 4 bases and the J segment 4 bases; nucleotides outside the gene matches: 4. The DNA for the CDR3 is TGTGCCATCAGTGGACTAGCTGGGTACGAGCAGTACTTC. Its translation: CAISGLAGYEQYF.

CDR3 sequence (DNA): TGTGCCAGCAGTGCCCGGCACCGCGGAGAGACCCAGTACTTC. It translates to CASSARHRGETQYF. The genes are TRBV6-5 and TRBJ2-5, with D unclear. V was cut by 5 bases and J by 4 bases, with 14 bases left in between. Per germline, CDR1 MNHEY and CDR2 SVGAGI. The CDR3 runs 14 residues.

The chain is built from TRBV20-1 and TRBJ1-2, with 10 bases that match TRBD1. The CDR3 length is 19 residues. Trimming cost V 0 bases and J 4 bases; bases outside gene matches: 17. Germline loops: CDR1 DFQATT, CDR2 SNEGSKA (reference sequence). In nucleotides, the CDR3 is TGCAGTGCTAGAGATACACAAAGGGACAGGGGAGCGCCTATCTATGGCTACACCTTC. This sequence encodes CSARDTQRDRGAPIYGYTF.

In this sample, this clonotype turned up a few times. One end of the junction varies from germline; a read error may be responsible. The chain couples TRBV20-1 to TRBJ2-1, with TRBD2 identical over 12 bases. The germline CDR1 and CDR2 sequences are DFQATT and SNEGSKA (reference sequence). The CDR3 spans 13 residues. CDR3 nucleotides: TGCAGTGTCGGGGGGCCTAGCGGGAGGGCCTATCTCTTC. It is translated as CSVGGPSGRAYLF.

Only a few counts were recorded for this clonotype. V usage is TRBV7-9 and J usage is TRBJ2-1, with TRBD1 identical over 9 bases. Trimming removed 5 bases from V and 6 bases from J; junction bases left unmatched: 8. The CDR3 is made up of 15 amino acids. Germline-derived CDR1 and CDR2 are SEHNR and FQNEAQ (reference sequence). CDR3 bases: TGTGCCAGCAGCCCGGGACAGGGTTGGGGCAATGAGCAGTTCTTC. Its protein is CASSPGQGWGNEQFF.

The rearrangement uses TRBV29-1 and TRBJ1-2; D may be TRBD1 (6 bases). This CDR3 is built from 13 residues. V was clipped by 1 base and J by 4 bases, with 10 bases between them. Germline CDR1 reads SQVTM; CDR2 reads ANQGSEA. CDR3 residues: CSVEGEDSYGYTF. CDR3 nucleotides: TGCAGCGTTGAAGGAGAGGACAGCTATGGCTACACCTTC.

There are many counts of this clonotype. The chain recombines TRBV20-1 with TRBJ2-7; a weak D match, TRBD1 (5 bases). CDR1 is DFQATT and CDR2 is SNEGSKA in the germline V gene (reference sequence). V lost 3 bases and J 0 bases, leaving 12 bases between the germline ends. This CDR3 region has 14 residues. CDR3 nucleotide sequence: TGCAGTGCTAGTCCCGACAGCAACTCCTACGAGCAGTACTTC. Its protein is CSASPDSNSYEQYF.

Relative to its sample, this clonotype is large (0.1 to 1%). V gene TRBV10-3 combines with J gene TRBJ1-1; D perhaps matches TRBD1 (5 bases). This CDR3 is built from 12 residues. Trimming left V 3 bases short and J 10 bases short, with 12 bases between. CDR1 is ENHRY and CDR2 is SYGVKD in the germline V gene. The CDR3 protein is CAISEPGEGAFF. The CDR3 nucleotides read TGTGCCATCAGTGAACCGGGGGAAGGAGCTTTCTTT.

The chain is built from TRBV18 and TRBJ2-3; D uncertain. The CDR3 runs 13 residues. Trimming pared 2 bases from V and 4 bases from J, leaving 7 bases between. Germline-derived CDR1 and CDR2 are KGHSH and LQKENI. The CDR3 here is CASSPNTADTQYF. CDR3 nucleotides: TGTGCCAGCTCACCAAACACCGCAGATACGCAGTATTTT. The full variable domain, in which reference TRBV18 and TRBJ2-3 provide the parts outside the CDR3, is NAGVMQNPRHLVRRRGQEARLRCSPMKGHSHVYWYRQLPEEGLKFMVYLQKENIIDESGMPKERFSAEFPKEGPSILRIQQVVRGDSAAYFCASSPNTADTQYFGPGTRLTVL.

V usage is TRBV28 and J usage is TRBJ2-5, with D perhaps TRBD1 or TRBD2 (6 bases each). CDR1 MDHEN and CDR2 SYDVKM come from the germline V gene. The CDR3 totals 15 residues. The V gene lost 5 bases and the J gene lost 0 bases, with 13 bases spanning the gap. The CDR3 DNA sequence: TGTGCCAGCAGTCCGCAGGGGAGGTACCAAGAGACCCAGTACTTC. Encoded protein: CASSPQGRYQETQYF.